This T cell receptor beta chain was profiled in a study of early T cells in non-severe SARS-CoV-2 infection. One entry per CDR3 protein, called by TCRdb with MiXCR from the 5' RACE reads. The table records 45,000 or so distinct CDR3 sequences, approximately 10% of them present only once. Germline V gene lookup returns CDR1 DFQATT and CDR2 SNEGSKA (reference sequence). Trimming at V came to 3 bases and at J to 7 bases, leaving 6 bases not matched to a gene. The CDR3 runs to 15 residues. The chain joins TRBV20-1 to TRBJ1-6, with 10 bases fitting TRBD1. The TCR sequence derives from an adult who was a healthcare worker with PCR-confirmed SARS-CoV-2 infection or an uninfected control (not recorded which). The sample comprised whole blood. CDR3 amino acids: CSASDGTGENSPLHF. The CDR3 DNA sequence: TGCAGTGCTAGTGATGGGACAGGGGAAAATTCACCCCTCCACTTT.